This T cell receptor beta chain was obtained from a study of Tregs in tolerant kidney transplant recipients. Study-level points and caveats: Few patients were studied, so findings need validation in larger groups. Biological reproducibility was not directly addressed in this study.

Recipients received nonmyeloablative bone marrow transplants from related graft donors, with transient mixed chimerism. Regarding this clone: Its antigen remains unknown. The same CDR3 also results from other DNA sequences found in this sample.

This CDR3 spans 14 amino acids. Germline V gene sequence: CDR1 SGDLS, CDR2 YYNGEE. V lost 0 bases, J lost 3 bases, and 9 bases lay in between. Using immunoSEQ multiplex PCR, the repertoire was profiled, and TCRdb retains in-frame clones only, with some absent. The profile shows tens of thousands of clones, more than 85% of them singletons. The TCR sequence derives from a human patient who received a combined kidney and bone marrow transplant. These T cells may partly come from the graft donor. The sample was CD4+ T cells from blood (PBMCs), taken 12 months after the transplant. The chain couples TRBV9 to TRBJ1-2; D is perhaps TRBD1 (6 bases). CDR3 sequence (DNA): TGTGCCAGCAGCGTAGGGCCAGGGGACTATGGCTACACCTTC. This translates into CASSVGPGDYGYTF.